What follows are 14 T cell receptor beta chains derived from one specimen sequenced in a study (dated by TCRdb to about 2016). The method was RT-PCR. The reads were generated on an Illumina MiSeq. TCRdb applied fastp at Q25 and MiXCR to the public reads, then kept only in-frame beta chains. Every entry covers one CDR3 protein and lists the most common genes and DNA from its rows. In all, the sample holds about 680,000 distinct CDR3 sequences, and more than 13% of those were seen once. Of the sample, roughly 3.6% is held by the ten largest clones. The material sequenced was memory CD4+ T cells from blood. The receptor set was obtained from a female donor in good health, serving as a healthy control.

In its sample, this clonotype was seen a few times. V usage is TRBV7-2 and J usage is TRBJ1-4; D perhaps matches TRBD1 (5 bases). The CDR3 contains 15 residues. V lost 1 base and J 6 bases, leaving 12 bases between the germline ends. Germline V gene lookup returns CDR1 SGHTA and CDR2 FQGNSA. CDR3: CASSLGGAYDEKLFF. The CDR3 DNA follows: TGTGCCAGCAGCTTAGGTGGGGCGTATGATGAAAAACTGTTTTTT.

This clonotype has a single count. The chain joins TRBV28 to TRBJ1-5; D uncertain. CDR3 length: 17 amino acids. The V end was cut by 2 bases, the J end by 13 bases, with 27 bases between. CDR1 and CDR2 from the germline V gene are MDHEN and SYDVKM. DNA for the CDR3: TGTGCCAGCAGTTTAAACTCCCGGAAGGGTCCCTACTCCTATCAGCATTTT. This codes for CASSLNSRKGPYSYQHF.

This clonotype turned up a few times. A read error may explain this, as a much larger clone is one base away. CDR3 loop: CASSGTGTKYYEQFF. CDR3 in DNA: TGTGCCAGCAGCGGTACCGGGACGAAATACTATGAGCAGTTCTTC. The chain couples TRBV9 to TRBJ2-1; D is perhaps TRBD1 or TRBD2 (5 bases each). The CDR3 is made up of 15 amino acids. Trimming stripped 3 bases from V and 8 bases from J, with 18 bases between. Germline loops: CDR1 SGDLS, CDR2 YYNGEE. The whole variable domain, filled in from reference TRBV9 and TRBJ2-1, reads DSGVTQTPKHLITATGQRVTLRCSPRSGDLSVYWYQQSLDQGLQFLIQYYNGEERAKGNILERFSAQQFPDLHSELNLSSLELGDSALYFCASSGTGTKYYEQFFGPGTRLTVL.

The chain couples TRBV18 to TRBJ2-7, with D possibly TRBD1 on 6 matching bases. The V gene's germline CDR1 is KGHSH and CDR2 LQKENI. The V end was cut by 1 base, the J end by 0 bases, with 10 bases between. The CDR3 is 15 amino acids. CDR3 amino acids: CASSPLLGGSYEQYF. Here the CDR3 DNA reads TGTGCCAGCTCACCACTGTTAGGGGGCTCCTACGAGCAGTACTTC.

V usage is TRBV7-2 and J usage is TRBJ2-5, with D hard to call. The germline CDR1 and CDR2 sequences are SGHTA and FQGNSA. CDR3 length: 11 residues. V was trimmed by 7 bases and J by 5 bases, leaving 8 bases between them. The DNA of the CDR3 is TGTGCCAGCAAAATGGGGGAGACCCAGTACTTC. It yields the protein CASKMGETQYF.

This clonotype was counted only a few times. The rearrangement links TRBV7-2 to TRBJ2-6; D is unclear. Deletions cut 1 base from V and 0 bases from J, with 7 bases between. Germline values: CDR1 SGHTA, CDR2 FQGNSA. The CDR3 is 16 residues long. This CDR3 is CASSLGRLSGANVLTF. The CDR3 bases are TGTGCCAGCAGCTTAGGACGTCTCTCTGGGGCCAACGTCCTGACTTTC.

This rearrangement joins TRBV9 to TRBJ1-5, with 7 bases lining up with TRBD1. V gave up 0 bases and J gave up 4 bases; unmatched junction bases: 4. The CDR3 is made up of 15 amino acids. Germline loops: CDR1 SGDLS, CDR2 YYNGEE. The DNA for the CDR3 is TGTGCCAGCAGCGTAGGGGACAGTCAAAATCAGCCCCAGCATTTT. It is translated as CASSVGDSQNQPQHF.

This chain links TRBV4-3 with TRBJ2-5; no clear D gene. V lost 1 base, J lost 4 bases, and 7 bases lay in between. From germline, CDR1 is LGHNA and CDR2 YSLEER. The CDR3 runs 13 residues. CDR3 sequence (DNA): TGCGCCAGCAGCCAAGCTGTAGCAGAGACCCAGTACTTC. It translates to CASSQAVAETQYF.

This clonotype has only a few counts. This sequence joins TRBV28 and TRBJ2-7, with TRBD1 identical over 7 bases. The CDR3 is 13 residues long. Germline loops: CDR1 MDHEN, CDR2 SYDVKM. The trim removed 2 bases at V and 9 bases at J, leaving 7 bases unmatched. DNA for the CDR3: TGTGCCAGCAGTTTAAGGGACAGTCCTCGGCAGTACTTC. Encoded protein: CASSLRDSPRQYF.

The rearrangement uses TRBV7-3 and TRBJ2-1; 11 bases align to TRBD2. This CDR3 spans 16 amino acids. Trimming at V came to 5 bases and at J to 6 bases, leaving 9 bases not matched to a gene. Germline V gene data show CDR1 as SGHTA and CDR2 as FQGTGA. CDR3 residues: CASSRALAGGGNEQFF. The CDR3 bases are TGTGCCAGCAGCCGGGCCTTAGCGGGAGGGGGCAATGAGCAGTTCTTC.

DNA of the CDR3: TGCGCCAGCAGCTTGATGGGGGGTCGTGATGAAAAACTGTTTTTT. As protein: CASSLMGGRDEKLFF. V usage is TRBV5-1 and J usage is TRBJ1-4, with a possible D match to TRBD1 (5 bases). The germline gives CDR1 SGHRS, CDR2 YFSETQ. The CDR3 covers 15 residues. Trimming stripped 1 base from V and 6 bases from J, with 13 bases between.

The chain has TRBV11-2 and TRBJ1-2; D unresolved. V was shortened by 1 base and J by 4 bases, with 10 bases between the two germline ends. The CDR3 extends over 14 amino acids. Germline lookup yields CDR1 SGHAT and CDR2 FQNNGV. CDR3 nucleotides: TGTGCCAGCAGCTTAGGCAGGCAGCTCTATGGCTACACCTTC. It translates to CASSLGRQLYGYTF. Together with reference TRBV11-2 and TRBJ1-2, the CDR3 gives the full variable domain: EAGVAQSPRYKIIEKRQSVAFWCNPISGHATLYWYQQILGQGPKLLIQFQNNGVVDDSQLPKDRFSAERLKGVDSTLKIQPAKLEDSAVYLCASSLGRQLYGYTFGSGTRLTVV.

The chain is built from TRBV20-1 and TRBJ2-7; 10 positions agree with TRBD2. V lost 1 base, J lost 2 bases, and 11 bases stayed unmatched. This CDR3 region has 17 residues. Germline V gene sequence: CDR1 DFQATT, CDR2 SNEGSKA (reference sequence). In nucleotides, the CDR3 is TGCAGTGCTAGAGGGGTCCTAAGGACTAGCGGAACCTACGAGCAGTACTTC. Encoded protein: CSARGVLRTSGTYEQYF.

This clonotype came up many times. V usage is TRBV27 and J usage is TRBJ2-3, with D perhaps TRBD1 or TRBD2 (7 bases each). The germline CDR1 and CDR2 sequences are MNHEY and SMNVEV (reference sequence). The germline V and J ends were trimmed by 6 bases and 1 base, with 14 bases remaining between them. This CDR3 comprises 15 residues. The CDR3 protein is CASRPSGTGTDTQYF. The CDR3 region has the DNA TGTGCCAGCAGACCAAGCGGGACAGGCACAGATACGCAGTATTTT.